This T cell receptor (beta chain) was recovered during a study of CD8 T cells in ankylosing spondylitis. Whole-study findings and limits: As reported, disease-linked clones showed significant enrichment in matched ankylosing spondylitis synovial fluid. CD8+ by phenotype, disease-linked clones were relatively rare in peripheral blood. Within ankylosing spondylitis blood, a TCR beta motif made up of under 10 highly homologous variants appeared to be characteristic. Reports of some motif variants in reactive arthritis synovial fluid and blood predate this one.

Scientists made TCR beta libraries using quantitative 5'-RACE with molecular barcodes. TCRdb reprocessed the 5' RACE reads with MiXCR, giving one entry per CDR3 protein. This sample has fewer than 550,000 distinct CDR3 sequences, with approximately 5.3% found just once. This clonotype has at least ten counts. The antigen is unknown. V lost 3 bases to trimming and J lost 2 bases; unmatched junction nucleotides: 5. This CDR3 has 15 residues. Per the germline V gene, CDR1 is LNHNV and CDR2 is YYDKDF (reference sequence). The clonotype was recovered from a male donor with ankylosing spondylitis. The sample taken for sequencing was blood, either unsorted or a sorted T cell fraction (not recorded which). The gene calls are TRBV15 and TRBJ2-3; 7 bases align to TRBD1. The CDR3 DNA is TGTGCCACCAGCAGGAAACAGGGGATCACAGATACGCAGTATTTT. Translated, it gives CATSRKQGITDTQYF.